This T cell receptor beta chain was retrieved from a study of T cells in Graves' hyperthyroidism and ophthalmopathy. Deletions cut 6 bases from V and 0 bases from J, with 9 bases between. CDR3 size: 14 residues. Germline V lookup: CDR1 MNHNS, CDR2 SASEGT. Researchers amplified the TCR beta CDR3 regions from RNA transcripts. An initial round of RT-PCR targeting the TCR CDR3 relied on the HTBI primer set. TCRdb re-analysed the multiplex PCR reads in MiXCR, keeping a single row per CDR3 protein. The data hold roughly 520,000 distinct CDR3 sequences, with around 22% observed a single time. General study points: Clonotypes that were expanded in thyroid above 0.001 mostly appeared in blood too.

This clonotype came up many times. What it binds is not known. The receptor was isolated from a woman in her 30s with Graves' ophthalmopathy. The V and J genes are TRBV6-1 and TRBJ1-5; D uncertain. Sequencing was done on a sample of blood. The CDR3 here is CASRGPLSNQPQHF. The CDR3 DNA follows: TGTGCCAGCAGGGGTCCTCTTAGCAATCAGCCCCAGCATTTT.